This TCR beta chain was observed in a study of radiation and T cells in renal cell carcinoma. Study-level points and caveats: From baseline, blood top tumor clonotypes peaked at 2 weeks post-radiation.

Documented time point: baseline pretreatment blood. The sample's treatment: 15 Gy SBRT to primary tumor, nephrectomy 4 weeks later. As regards this clone: What it recognizes is unknown. One junction end disagrees with the germline gene, perhaps due to a read error.

The CDR3 totals 16 residues. Germline CDR1 and CDR2: SSHAT and FNYEAQ (reference sequence). TCRdb's copy holds only in-frame clones and misses some; the assay was immunoSEQ multiplex PCR. The sample lists roughly 100,000 clones; less than 90% were seen once. The specimen was blood, collected from a patient whose treatment included radiotherapy and nephrectomy. The chain has TRBV7-7 and TRBJ2-1; D not certain. This clonotype originated in a man aged 45-60 years with renal cell carcinoma. Written as DNA, the CDR3 is TGTGCTAGCAGCTTAGTGGGTTCTCGTCTTACGAATGAGCAGTTCTTC. Translating gives CASSLVGSRLTNEQFF.